This TCR beta chain was documented in a study of cytomegalovirus exposure and HLA in healthy donors. For the study at large: Early released data comprised around 79 million unique TCRs from HLA-typed donors.

PCR involved 60 Vbeta and 13 Jbeta primers. Generated by immunoSEQ multiplex PCR, the TCRdb table keeps only in-frame clones and is missing some. The data show 150,000 to 200,000 clones, approximately 85% seen once. Germline V gives CDR1 KGHSH, CDR2 LQKENI. V shed 8 bases, J shed 6 bases, and the junction held 9 bases outside the gene matches. This CDR3 has 16 amino acids. This TCR was recovered from a young man in good health and CMV-seropositive. The chain carries TRBV18 and TRBJ2-1, with 14 bases aligning to TRBD2. The source material was PBMCs. The CDR3 here is CASPIVTSGGGNEQFF. DNA for the CDR3: TGTGCCAGCCCGATAGTGACTAGCGGGGGGGGCAATGAGCAGTTCTTC.